This entry lists 3 T cell receptor beta chains sequenced from one sample in a study of blood T cell repertoires in COVID-19. Here immunoSEQ multiplex PCR was the method, and the copy in TCRdb shows in-frame clones only, minus some. The sample shows 90,000 or so clones, roughly 89% of them seen only once. Sequenced sample: peripheral blood. All receptors come from a man aged 60 to 69 with COVID-19, enrolled during active disease.

CDR3 loop: CASSPPGREVSYNEQFF. As DNA, the CDR3 is TGTGCCAGCAGCCCCCCCGGGCGGGAGGTTTCCTACAATGAGCAGTTCTTC. This sequence joins TRBV9 and TRBJ2-1; 8 bases line up with TRBD2. V shed 4 bases and J 1 base; nucleotides not matched to a gene: 10. The CDR3 has 17 residues. Germline-derived CDR1 and CDR2 are SGDLS and YYNGEE. The full variable domain, rest sourced from reference TRBV9 and TRBJ2-1, is DSGVTQTPKHLITATGQRVTLRCSPRSGDLSVYWYQQSLDQGLQFLIQYYNGEERAKGNILERFSAQQFPDLHSELNLSSLELGDSALYFCASSPPGREVSYNEQFFGPGTRLTVL.

V usage is TRBV5-6 and J usage is TRBJ2-1; 8 nucleotides match TRBD2. The germline V gene has CDR1 SGHDT and CDR2 YYEEEE. This CDR3 spans 15 amino acids. Losses at the gene ends were 3 bases for V and 5 bases for J; bases not matched to a gene: 7. Here the CDR3 DNA reads TGTGCCAGCAGCTGGCGGGCACTAGCGGACAATGAGCAGTTCTTC. This gives the protein CASSWRALADNEQFF. The full variable domain, completed using reference TRBV5-6 and TRBJ2-1, is DAGVTQSPTHLIKTRGQQVTLRCSPKSGHDTVSWYQQALGQGPQFIFQYYEEEERQRGNFPDRFSGHQFPNYSSELNVNALLLGDSALYLCASSWRALADNEQFFGPGTRLTVL.

The chain couples TRBV6-5 to TRBJ1-1, with D maybe TRBD1 (6 bases). V lost 9 bases, J lost 4 bases, and 15 bases lay in between. The CDR3 length is 13 residues. Germline V CDR1 and CDR2: MNHEY, SVGAGI. The CDR3 nucleotides are TGTGCCAGTTACAGGGCTTTTGGCACTGAAGCTTTCTTT. This codes for CASYRAFGTEAFF.